This T cell receptor (beta chain) was documented in a study of blood T cell repertoires in COVID-19. Sequenced by immunoSEQ multiplex PCR; TCRdb stores in-frame clones only, minus some. The table has about 270,000 clones, 86% seen once. Germline values: CDR1 SGHRS, CDR2 YFSETQ. The CDR3 loop spans 13 amino acids. The junction had 6 bases not matched to a gene; V was cut back by 7 bases and J by 5 bases. The rearrangement links TRBV5-1 to TRBJ2-7, with 10 bases that match TRBD1. The sample comprised peripheral blood. The clonotype was recovered from a man in his forties with active or convalescent COVID-19. The CDR3 protein is CASGGTGVNEQYF. The CDR3 bases are TGCGCCAGCGGAGGGACAGGGGTGAACGAGCAGTACTTC.